Presented here are 7 T cell receptor beta chains from one specimen sequenced in a study of T cell repertoires in cytomegalovirus infection. TCRdb independently ran MiXCR on the reads; one entry per CDR3 protein. This sample has 100,000 to 150,000 distinct CDR3 sequences; 20% to 30% occur once, and the top ten carry around 32%. Their antigen targets remain unknown. The material sequenced was PBMCs, sequenced either directly or after in vitro stimulation (not recorded which). The receptors were gathered from a human donor in good health (CMV status not recorded). Some clones in this sample may be carry-over from other donors' samples.

This clonotype was seen a handful of times. The J gene is TRBJ2-1, the V gene TRBV7-2; the D gene is possibly TRBD2 (6 bases). V dropped 5 bases and J dropped 10 bases, with 27 bases sitting between them. This CDR3 is built from 17 residues. The germline V gene has CDR1 SGHTA and CDR2 FQGNSA. CDR3 sequence: CASSANRGNLLYTEQFF. The DNA for the CDR3 is TGTGCCAGCAGCGCTAATCGGGGGAACTTACTGTACACAGAGCAGTTCTTC. The full variable domain, in which reference TRBV7-2 and TRBJ2-1 provide the parts outside the CDR3, is GAGVSQSPSNKVTEKGKDVELRCDPISGHTALYWYRQSLGQGLEFLIYFQGNSAPDKSGLPSDRFSAERTGGSVSTLTIQRTQQEDSAVYLCASSANRGNLLYTEQFFGPGTRLTVL.

The V call is TRBV28, the J call TRBJ2-1; perhaps TRBD2 as D (7 bases). Trimming pared 6 bases from V and 6 bases from J, leaving 21 bases between. The CDR3 contains 16 residues. Per the germline V gene, CDR1 is MDHEN and CDR2 is SYDVKM. The CDR3 region has the DNA TGTGCCAGCAGCCCCGTGGGGGGGGGCTGGGGCAATGAGCAGTTCTTC. It is translated as CASSPVGGGWGNEQFF.

This chain links TRBV12-3 or TRBV12-4 with TRBJ2-1, with D unclear. Trimming took off 2 bases at V and 6 bases at J, with 8 bases between the two ends. The CDR3 covers 13 residues. CDR3 loop: CASSLSRGNEQFF. The CDR3 nucleotides are TGTGCCAGCAGTTTATCACGAGGCAATGAGCAGTTCTTC.

CDR3 protein: CASTPGLAGVSYEQYV. CDR3 coding DNA: TGTGCCAGCACCCCGGGACTAGCGGGAGTGTCCTACGAGCAGTACGTC. The chain links TRBV6-2 or TRBV6-3 to TRBJ2-7; 14 nucleotides align to TRBD2. V shed 7 bases and J 1 base; nucleotides not matched to a gene: 6. This CDR3 comprises 16 residues. CDR1 and CDR2 (germline): MNHEY, SVGEGT.

The V and J genes are TRBV29-1 and TRBJ2-7; weak D call: TRBD1 (6 bases). CDR3 length equals 12 residues. Trimming pared 5 bases from V and 0 bases from J, leaving 8 bases between. CDR1 and CDR2 from the germline V gene are SQVTM and ANQGSEA. Here the CDR3 DNA reads TGCAGCGTTAAGGACAGCTCCTACGAGCAGTACTTC. It encodes CSVKDSSYEQYF.

The sample holds many counts of this clonotype. The chain combines TRBV12-3 or TRBV12-4 with TRBJ2-7, with TRBD2 matching over 8 bases. Trimming cost V 0 bases and J 4 bases; bases outside gene matches: 2. There are 14 residues in the CDR3. The CDR3 region has the DNA TGTGCCAGCAGTTTAGCTAGCGGGACTTACGAGCAGTACTTC. Encoded protein: CASSLASGTYEQYF.

This chain links TRBV6-6 with TRBJ2-7; weak D call: TRBD1 (5 bases). Deletions cut 4 bases from V and 4 bases from J, with 11 bases between. Germline CDR1 MNHNY, CDR2 SVGAGI (reference sequence). CDR3 length: 13 residues. The CDR3 DNA reads as TGTGCCAGCAGTTCCCGACAGAAATACGAGCAGTACGTC. This gives the protein CASSSRQKYEQYV.